The 27 T cell receptor beta chains in this list originate from one sample, sequenced in a study of T-cell memory formation after mild COVID-19. TCRdb re-called the 5' RACE reads with MiXCR, one entry per CDR3 protein. The sample holds approximately 250,000 distinct CDR3 sequences, roughly 16% seen once. Sequencing input: PBMCs or a T cell subset sorted from them (not recorded which). Receptors were obtained from a man younger than 30 who had mild COVID-19 (a few samples of this study predate the infection). Cell type and time point are not known.

This rearrangement joins TRBV9 to TRBJ1-1; D gene uncertain. Per the germline V gene, CDR1 is SGDLS and CDR2 is YYNGEE. Between the trimmed V and J ends, which lost 0 bases and 1 base, there was a span of 7 bases. The CDR3 runs to 14 residues. CDR3: CASSVELGNTEAFF. CDR3 in DNA: TGTGCCAGCAGCGTAGAATTGGGGAACACTGAAGCTTTCTTT.

This clonotype was counted between two and nine times. This rearrangement joins TRBV6-5 to TRBJ2-6, with D possibly being TRBD1 (6 bases). V gave up 8 bases and J gave up 3 bases, with 17 bases separating them. The CDR3 runs to 16 residues. Germline V gives CDR1 MNHEY, CDR2 SVGAGI. The CDR3 spells CASGPAGAGGANVLTF. As DNA, the CDR3 is TGTGCCAGCGGACCCGCAGGGGCGGGTGGGGCCAACGTCCTGACTTTC.

This clonotype was seen at least ten times. The rearrangement links TRBV10-3 to TRBJ2-2, with 7 bases that match TRBD1. The germline V gene encodes CDR1 ENHRY and CDR2 SYGVKD. Trimming removed 8 bases from V and 1 base from J; junction bases left unmatched: 1. The CDR3 has 13 amino acids. The chain's CDR3 is CAIGQENTGELFF. CDR3 bases: TGTGCCATCGGACAGGAGAACACCGGGGAGCTGTTTTTT.

The rearrangement links TRBV6-5 to TRBJ2-7; TRBD2 aligns across 7 bases. This CDR3 region has 15 residues. V was pared by 0 bases and J by 4 bases, with 6 bases of the junction left unmatched. Per the germline V gene, CDR1 is MNHEY and CDR2 is SVGAGI. DNA of the CDR3: TGTGCCAGCAGTTACTCGGGTAGCGGGTGGTACGAGCAGTACTTC. As protein: CASSYSGSGWYEQYF.

The rearrangement uses TRBV5-1 and TRBJ2-2; 7 nucleotides align to TRBD1. The ends lost 4 bases at V and 5 bases at J; junction bases unmatched: 2. The CDR3 length is 13 residues. The germline gives CDR1 SGHRS, CDR2 YFSETQ. The DNA of the CDR3 is TGCGCCAGCAGCAGGGACAGAACCGGGGAGCTGTTTTTT. This translates into CASSRDRTGELFF.

This clonotype was found a few times. The chain carries TRBV6-6 and TRBJ1-1, with a possible D match to TRBD1 (6 bases). The CDR3 contains 17 residues. Looked up from germline, CDR1 is MNHNY and CDR2 is SVGAGI (reference sequence). V lost 6 bases and J 3 bases, leaving 23 bases between the germline ends. The CDR3 is CASSPPPIQGEDTEAFF. The CDR3 coding sequence is TGTGCCAGCAGCCCCCCCCCGATACAGGGCGAGGACACTGAAGCTTTCTTT.

The J gene is TRBJ2-2, the V gene TRBV5-1; D remains unclear. CDR1 is SGHRS and CDR2 is YFSETQ in the germline V gene. V lost 1 base and J 6 bases, leaving 16 bases between the germline ends. This CDR3 spans 16 amino acids. CDR3 protein: CASSLMLGIGSGELFF. DNA of the CDR3: TGCGCCAGCAGCTTGATGTTGGGCATAGGGTCCGGGGAGCTGTTTTTT.

The table lists this clonotype with a few counts. V is TRBV23-1 and J is TRBJ1-5; no firm D call. TRBV23-1 is assigned to the ORF class and has an uncertain function. The CDR3 consists of 10 residues. DNA for the CDR3: TGCGCTAAGATCCCGCAGCCCCAGCATTTT. This translates into CAKIPQPQHF.

This chain joins TRBV6-1 and TRBJ2-7, with D hard to call. The CDR3 runs 12 residues. Germline V gene sequence: CDR1 MNHNS, CDR2 SASEGT. Trimming left V 2 bases short and J 5 bases short, with 7 bases between. The CDR3 nucleotides read TGTGCCAGCAGTGAACGAATGGACGAGCAGTACGTC. Translated, it gives CASSERMDEQYV.

The rearrangement uses TRBV10-3 and TRBJ1-4, with TRBD1 matching 7 bases. In germline, CDR1 is ENHRY, CDR2 SYGVKD. The CDR3 has 14 residues. V lost 10 bases to trimming and J lost 4 bases; unmatched junction nucleotides: 9. CDR3 in amino acids: CASFKDRINEKLFF. DNA for the CDR3: TGTGCCAGCTTCAAGGACAGGATTAATGAAAAACTGTTTTTT.

This clonotype was seen only a few times. The chain combines TRBV3-1 with TRBJ1-5; a possible D gene is TRBD1 (5 bases). In germline, CDR1 is LGHDT, CDR2 YNNKEL (reference sequence). Trimming shortened V by 1 base and J by 7 bases, and 20 bases separated the two germline ends. This CDR3 has 17 amino acids. For the CDR3, the DNA is TGTGCCAGCAGCCAAGGATATGGCGGGGCCTCAACCCAGCCCCAGCATTTT. Residues: CASSQGYGGASTQPQHF.

J is TRBJ2-7 and V is TRBV7-9; unclear D gene. Germline V gene lookup returns CDR1 SEHNR and CDR2 FQNEAQ (reference sequence). This CDR3 is built from 14 residues. Trimming stripped 5 bases from V and 4 bases from J, with 15 bases between. The CDR3 protein is CASSRPERPYEQYV. The DNA for the CDR3 is TGTGCCAGCAGCCGCCCCGAGAGACCTTACGAGCAGTACGTC.

The chain combines TRBV24-1 with TRBJ2-5; D uncertain. The germline V gene has CDR1 KGHDR and CDR2 SFDVKD. The CDR3 is 15 residues long. V lost 3 bases and J lost 5, with 15 bases in between. CDR3 region: CATSDGWWGGETQYF. As DNA, the CDR3 is TGTGCCACCAGTGATGGCTGGTGGGGTGGGGAGACCCAGTACTTC.

The chain carries TRBV4-3 and TRBJ2-2; the D is unclear. Germline loops: CDR1 LGHNA, CDR2 YSLEER. The CDR3 loop spans 14 amino acids. Trimming removed 10 bases from V and 0 bases from J, with 12 bases in between. CDR3 DNA sequence: TGCGCCACCCGTCCGGCCTCGAACACCGGGGAGCTGTTTTTT. Translating it yields CATRPASNTGELFF.

The V gene is TRBV4-3, the J gene TRBJ1-2; no reliable D call. Germline V gives CDR1 LGHNA, CDR2 YSLEER. The CDR3 has 16 amino acids. Trimming shortened V by 0 bases and J by 1 base, and 12 bases separated the two germline ends. CDR3 DNA sequence: TGCGCCAGCAGCCAAGACGGCGGCGGAGTTAACTATGGCTACACCTTC. The encoded protein is CASSQDGGGVNYGYTF.

This clonotype appeared a few times. The rearrangement joins TRBV4-3 to TRBJ2-7, with a tentative D call TRBD1 (5 bases). V gave up 0 bases and J gave up 3 bases, with 9 bases separating them. The CDR3 is 14 amino acids. Germline V gene lookup returns CDR1 LGHNA and CDR2 YSLEER. CDR3 sequence: CASSQDLGDYEQYF. As DNA, the CDR3 is TGCGCCAGCAGCCAAGATCTAGGGGACTACGAGCAGTACTTC.

Here the CDR3 reads CASSRRGVQETQYF. The CDR3 region has the DNA TGTGCCAGCAGTAGGCGGGGGGTACAAGAGACCCAGTACTTC. This chain joins TRBV5-6 and TRBJ2-5; 8 nucleotides agree with TRBD2. V gave up 5 bases and J gave up 2 bases; unmatched junction bases: 5. This CDR3 comprises 14 residues. In germline, CDR1 is SGHDT, CDR2 YYEEEE.

This clonotype was seen repeatedly, ten times or more. The chain uses TRBV5-7 and TRBJ2-7, with a weak D call TRBD2 (5 bases). TRBV5-7 is known as an ORF, though its function is uncertain. The V and J ends lost 7 bases and 3 bases respectively, with 14 bases between them. CDR3 length equals 13 residues. The CDR3 bases are TGTGCCAGCGTGATCCCGGGATGCTACGAGCAGTACGTC. It codes for CASVIPGCYEQYV.

This chain joins TRBV6-1 and TRBJ1-1; TRBD1 might be the D (5 bases). Germline CDR1 reads MNHNS; CDR2 reads SASEGT. This CDR3 contains 14 residues. V shed 7 bases and J shed 4 bases, with 16 bases lying between them. The CDR3 reads CASNYPGGGTEAFF. The DNA for the CDR3 is TGTGCCAGCAACTACCCCGGGGGTGGCACTGAAGCTTTCTTT.

This clonotype appeared many times. This chain uses TRBV2 with TRBJ2-2; no clear D gene. This CDR3 comprises 11 residues. The germline V and J ends were trimmed by 9 bases and 6 bases, with 8 bases remaining between them. The V gene's germline CDR1 is SNHLY and CDR2 FYNNEI. For the CDR3, the DNA is TGTGCCAGTTACTTCTCCGGGGAGCTGTTTTTT. Protein: CASYFSGELFF.

This clonotype appeared a few times. The CDR3 loop reads CASSQDRFWTPYEQYV. For the CDR3, the DNA is TGCGCCAGCAGCCAAGATCGCTTTTGGACACCCTACGAGCAGTACGTC. This sequence joins TRBV4-1 and TRBJ2-7, with D maybe TRBD1 (5 bases). The V end lost 0 bases, the J end lost 2 bases, and 14 bases lay between the germline ends. CDR3 length: 16 residues. Germline CDR1 and CDR2: MGHRA and YSYEKL.

This chain connects TRBV4-2 to TRBJ2-1; D not certain. Trimming took off 0 bases at V and 9 bases at J, with 9 bases between the two ends. Germline lookup yields CDR1 LGHNA and CDR2 YNFKEQ. The CDR3 totals 13 residues. CDR3 in DNA: TGTGCCAGCAGCCAAGAGATCGACACTGAGCAGTTCTTC. This sequence encodes CASSQEIDTEQFF.

This clonotype showed up just a few times. This chain links TRBV12-3 or TRBV12-4 with TRBJ1-2; 9 bases are a match to TRBD1. Trimming took 6 bases from V and 7 from J; bases not matched to a gene: 9. This CDR3 has 14 residues. The CDR3 DNA is TGTGCCAGCAGCCTACAGGGGGCTTATTCTGGCTACACCTTC. The encoded protein is CASSLQGAYSGYTF.

This chain connects TRBV4-1 to TRBJ1-6; D perhaps matches TRBD1 (6 bases). CDR1 and CDR2 from the germline V gene are MGHRA and YSYEKL. This CDR3 has 17 amino acids. With 1 base removed from V and 7 bases from J, the gap between germline ends came to 17 bases. CDR3 nucleotide sequence: TGCGCCAGCAGCCAAGGGATCTTACAGGGATTGAATTCACCCCTCCACTTT. Protein: CASSQGILQGLNSPLHF.

This clonotype was seen only a few times. The rearrangement links TRBV9 to TRBJ2-3; unclear D gene. The ends were cut back, 7 bases at V and 6 bases at J, with 18 bases in the middle. This CDR3 comprises 14 residues. From germline, CDR1 is SGDLS and CDR2 YYNGEE. CDR3 nucleotides: TGTGCCAGCGCGTTTTCGGGCGTCGTGGATACGCAGTATTTT. Translating gives CASAFSGVVDTQYF.

The rearrangement joins TRBV6-5 to TRBJ1-1; D possibly corresponds to TRBD1 (5 bases). Germline V gene sequence: CDR1 MNHEY, CDR2 SVGAGI. V gave up 2 bases and J gave up 0 bases, with 13 bases separating them. This CDR3 spans 16 amino acids. CDR3 DNA sequence: TGTGCCAGCAGTTACGGCCTCAGACAGTTGAACACTGAAGCTTTCTTT. This gives the protein CASSYGLRQLNTEAFF.

This rearrangement joins TRBV7-2 to TRBJ1-5; D remains ambiguous. This CDR3 is 13 amino acids long. Trimming shortened V by 5 bases and J by 1 base, and 6 bases separated the two germline ends. Germline CDR1 and CDR2: SGHTA and FQGNSA. The CDR3 sequence: CASSPTSNQPQHF. CDR3 nucleotide sequence: TGTGCCAGCAGCCCGACAAGCAATCAGCCCCAGCATTTT.